The rows below give T cell receptor beta chains drawn from one sample of a study of OX40 agonist ivuxolimab in advanced cancers. TCRdb's table, derived via immunoSEQ multiplex PCR, lists solely in-frame clones and lacks some. Among 70,000 to 95,000 clones listed, about 90% were seen once. The sequenced sample was CD4+ or CD8+ T cells sorted from blood, obtained in a trial of the OX40 agonist ivuxolimab. These receptor sequences come from an adult with an advanced solid tumor such as melanoma, head and neck, liver or kidney cancer. Both conserved end residues are part of each CDR3. Fields, in order: D gene, V gene, clone size, J gene, CDR3 protein, CDR3 DNA. A D gene is named only where the DNA matches it firmly. Size values are once, few and many counts, or a class for expanded clones, and some rows have none.

.	TRBV5-1	.	TRBJ2-1	CASSLRTTMEQFF	TGCGCCAGCAGCTTGAGGACTACAATGGAGCAGTTCTTC
.	TRBV4-1	.	TRBJ2-1	CASSQSGTGVWNEQFF	TGCGCCAGCAGCCAATCCGGGACGGGGGTGTGGAATGAGCAGTTCTTC
.	TRBV7-7	.	TRBJ2-1	CASSPGPAHNEQFF	TGTGCTAGCAGCCCTGGGCCTGCCCACAATGAGCAGTTCTTC
.	TRBV5-4	.	TRBJ1-2	CASSGDRLYGYTF	TGTGCCAGCAGCGGTGACAGGCTCTATGGCTACACCTTC
.	TRBV6-1	.	TRBJ1-1	CASSVMNGWAFF	TGTGCCAGCAGTGTAATGAACGGGTGGGCTTTCTTT
TRBD1	TRBV7-9	.	TRBJ2-7	CASSFRQGAYEQYF	TGTGCCAGCAGCTTTCGACAGGGGGCATACGAGCAGTACTTC
TRBD1	TRBV10-1	.	TRBJ1-1	CASSPGGSDTEAFF	TGCGCCAGCAGCCCAGGGGGCTCGGACACTGAAGCTTTCTTT
TRBD2	TRBV9	.	TRBJ2-1	CASSVEWSGADNEQFF	TGTGCCAGCAGCGTAGAGTGGAGCGGGGCCGACAATGAGCAGTTCTTC
TRBD1	TRBV7-2	.	TRBJ2-7	CASSQRRTGLHEQYF	TGTGCCAGCAGCCAGCGTAGGACAGGGCTCCACGAGCAGTACTTC
.	TRBV19	.	TRBJ2-7	CASSPGRIYEQYF	TGTGCCAGTAGTCCAGGGAGAATCTACGAGCAGTACTTC
.	TRBV18	.	TRBJ2-3	CASSPTDTQYF	TGTGCCAGCTCACCCACAGATACGCAGTATTTT
.	TRBV30	.	TRBJ2-2	CAWSVLEFTGELFF	TGTGCCTGGAGTGTACTCGAGTTCACCGGGGAGCTGTTTTTT
.	TRBV30	few	TRBJ1-1	CASLGPGITFF	TGTGCCTCCCTCGGACCCGGAATAACTTTCTTT
.	TRBV4-1	once	TRBJ1-1	CASSQDSRGAMNTEAFF	TGCGCCAGCAGCCAAGATAGCAGGGGCGCAATGAACACTGAAGCTTTCTTT
TRBD2	TRBV6-5	.	TRBJ2-1	CASRRTSGGNEQFF	TGTGCCAGCCGAAGGACTAGCGGGGGGAATGAGCAGTTCTTC
.	TRBV6-1	.	TRBJ1-6	CASSAADKYNSPLHF	TGTGCCAGCAGTGCTGCAGACAAGTATAATTCACCCCTCCACTTT
.	TRBV7-9	.	TRBJ2-3	CASSFTDTQYF	TGTGCCAGCAGCTTTACAGATACGCAGTATTTT
TRBD1	TRBV7-9	.	TRBJ1-2	CASSFSGQDYGYTF	TGTGCCAGCAGCTTCTCCGGACAGGACTATGGCTACACCTTC
.	TRBV2	.	TRBJ2-6	CASRNSGANVLTF	TGTGCCAGCAGAAACTCTGGGGCCAACGTCCTGACTTTC
.	TRBV6-5	once	TRBJ1-3	CASREQGNSGNTIYF	TGTGCCAGCAGAGAACAGGGAAACTCTGGAAACACCATATATTTT
.	TRBV30	.	TRBJ1-4	CAWMSTNEKLFF	TGTGCCTGGATGTCAACTAATGAAAAACTGTTTTTT
.	TRBV5-5	.	TRBJ2-1	CASSFAVYNEQFF	TGTGCCAGCAGCTTCGCGGTATACAATGAGCAGTTCTTC